A selection of T cell receptor beta chains follows, all from one sample in a study of blood T cell repertoires in COVID-19. The method was immunoSEQ multiplex PCR; TCRdb's version includes in-frame clones alone and lacks a portion of them. The sample includes over 350,000 clones, 85% to 90% of them seen just once. The specimen was PBMCs or T cells enriched from blood (not recorded which). These receptors all come from a woman in her thirties with acute COVID-19. The CDR3 runs from the conserved cysteine through the conserved F or W. The D gene is left open where the match is weak. Size tells how often a clone was seen (once, few, many) or the class of an expanded clone, and some rows leave it out.

J gene: TRBJ1-4; D gene: TRBD1; V gene: TRBV19; clone size: .; CDR3 DNA: TGTGCCAGTAGCTATAACGAGGGGGCAAAACTGTTTTTT; CDR3 protein: CASSYNEGAKLFF
J gene: TRBJ2-7; D gene: .; V gene: TRBV12-3/TRBV12-4; clone size: .; CDR3 DNA: TGTGCCAGCAGTTTAAGGGAGGTAAGCGAGCAGTACTTC; CDR3 protein: CASSLREVSEQYF
J gene: TRBJ2-7; D gene: .; V gene: TRBV28; clone size: .; CDR3 DNA: TGTGCCAGCAGGGCCCCTCTGGCGGCGTACGAGCAGTACTTC; CDR3 protein: CASRAPLAAYEQYF
J gene: TRBJ2-5; D gene: TRBD1; V gene: TRBV6-2/TRBV6-3; clone size: .; CDR3 DNA: TGTGCCAGCAGTTACGGGACAGTCAACCAAGAGACCCAGTACTTC; CDR3 protein: CASSYGTVNQETQYF
J gene: TRBJ1-2; D gene: TRBD1; V gene: TRBV10-3; clone size: .; CDR3 DNA: TGTGCCATCAGTGAGGGGGGACAGGGAATAGTAGGAGGCTACACCTTC; CDR3 protein: CAISEGGQGIVGGYTF
J gene: TRBJ1-3; D gene: TRBD1; V gene: TRBV2; clone size: .; CDR3 DNA: TGTGCCAGCAGTGAAGCAGGACAGGGACCAGATTTT; CDR3 protein: CASSEAGQGPDF
J gene: TRBJ1-1; D gene: .; V gene: TRBV14; clone size: .; CDR3 DNA: TGTGCCAGCAGCCAAGCCAAGGGACACATGATCATGAACACTGAAGCTTTCTTT; CDR3 protein: CASSQAKGHMIMNTEAFF
J gene: TRBJ1-3; D gene: TRBD1; V gene: TRBV4-1; clone size: few; CDR3 DNA: TGCGCCAGCAGCCCTCCCGGGACAGTCTCTGGAAACACCATATATTTT; CDR3 protein: CASSPPGTVSGNTIYF
J gene: TRBJ1-1; D gene: .; V gene: TRBV6-5; clone size: .; CDR3 DNA: TGTGCCAGCAGCATCCGCCGGGACATTGAAGCTTTCTTT; CDR3 protein: CASSIRRDIEAFF
J gene: TRBJ2-7; D gene: .; V gene: TRBV6-5; clone size: .; CDR3 DNA: TGTGCCAGCAGGGATACAGGAGTCCTCGAGCAGTACTTC; CDR3 protein: CASRDTGVLEQYF
J gene: TRBJ1-5; D gene: TRBD1; V gene: TRBV19; clone size: .; CDR3 DNA: TGTGCCAGTAGTATAAACAGGGGTTATAGCAATCAGCCCCAGCATTTT; CDR3 protein: CASSINRGYSNQPQHF
J gene: TRBJ1-2; D gene: TRBD1; V gene: TRBV5-4; clone size: .; CDR3 DNA: TGTGCCAGCAGCTGGGACAGGGATTACTATGGCTACACCTTC; CDR3 protein: CASSWDRDYYGYTF
J gene: TRBJ1-1; D gene: .; V gene: TRBV6-4; clone size: once; CDR3 DNA: TGTGCCAGCAGTGAGACAGGCGAGGCTGAAGCTTTCTTT; CDR3 protein: CASSETGEAEAFF
J gene: TRBJ1-1; D gene: .; V gene: TRBV18; clone size: once; CDR3 DNA: TGTGCCAGCTCACCCAGGCGGGGGGCTTCTGAAGCTTTCTTT; CDR3 protein: CASSPRRGASEAFF
J gene: TRBJ2-7; D gene: TRBD1; V gene: TRBV5-1; clone size: .; CDR3 DNA: TGCGCCAGCAGCTCTTGGGGACAGGGGAACGAGCAGTACTTC; CDR3 protein: CASSSWGQGNEQYF
J gene: TRBJ1-2; D gene: TRBD1; V gene: TRBV3-1/TRBV3-2; clone size: .; CDR3 DNA: TGTGCCAGCAGCCAAGTTCACAGGGGCTATGGCTATACCTTC; CDR3 protein: CASSQVHRGYGYTF
J gene: TRBJ1-3; D gene: .; V gene: TRBV2; clone size: .; CDR3 DNA: TGTGCCAGCAGGGGGGGGAACTCTGGAAACACCATATATTTT; CDR3 protein: CASRGGNSGNTIYF
J gene: TRBJ1-5; D gene: .; V gene: TRBV19; clone size: .; CDR3 DNA: TGTGCCAGTAGTATATTATATCAGCCCCAGCATTTT; CDR3 protein: CASSILYQPQHF
J gene: TRBJ2-4; D gene: .; V gene: TRBV3-1/TRBV3-2; clone size: .; CDR3 DNA: TGTGCCAGCAGCCAGAGGTACCGGGTAGAAGCGAATCTAGGTAGAAACATTCAGTACTTC; CDR3 protein: CASSQRYRVEANLGRNIQYF
J gene: TRBJ2-7; D gene: TRBD2; V gene: TRBV7-3; clone size: .; CDR3 DNA: TGTGCCAGCAGCCTCTGGACTAGCGGGAACTACGAGCAGTACTTC; CDR3 protein: CASSLWTSGNYEQYF
J gene: TRBJ1-4; D gene: .; V gene: TRBV30; clone size: .; CDR3 DNA: TGTGCCTGGAGTGTACGGACAGCTAATGAAAAACTGTTTTTT; CDR3 protein: CAWSVRTANEKLFF
J gene: TRBJ2-7; D gene: .; V gene: TRBV21-1; clone size: once; CDR3 DNA: TGTGCCAGCAGCAAAGGAACAGGGGCATCCTACGAGCAGTACTTC; CDR3 protein: CASSKGTGASYEQYF
J gene: TRBJ2-5; D gene: .; V gene: TRBV5-6; clone size: .; CDR3 DNA: TGTGCCAGCAGCTTGGGGGTGAGACAGGCGGAGACCCAGTACTTC; CDR3 protein: CASSLGVRQAETQYF
J gene: TRBJ2-3; D gene: .; V gene: TRBV4-3; clone size: once; CDR3 DNA: TGCGCCAGCAGCCAAGGAATAGGAGGGAGCACAGATACGCAGTATTTT; CDR3 protein: CASSQGIGGSTDTQYF
J gene: TRBJ2-1; D gene: .; V gene: TRBV7-2; clone size: .; CDR3 DNA: TGTGCCAGCAGCTTAGACAGGGCCGCGGCCTACAATGAGCAGTTCTTC; CDR3 protein: CASSLDRAAAYNEQFF
J gene: TRBJ1-1; D gene: .; V gene: TRBV20-1; clone size: few; CDR3 DNA: TGCAGTGCTAGTGCGCTACGGGGGGCGAGGGGGAACGCTGAAGCTTTCTTT; CDR3 protein: CSASALRGARGNAEAFF
J gene: TRBJ1-4; D gene: .; V gene: TRBV6-5; clone size: .; CDR3 DNA: TGTGCCAGCAGTTACCGGGGGGATCGCGAAAAACTGTTTTTT; CDR3 protein: CASSYRGDREKLFF
J gene: TRBJ2-7; D gene: TRBD1; V gene: TRBV30; clone size: once; CDR3 DNA: TGTGCCTGGAGCCGGGAAGGGACAGGGGGCCCCTACGAGCAGTACTTC; CDR3 protein: CAWSREGTGGPYEQYF
J gene: TRBJ1-2; D gene: .; V gene: TRBV27; clone size: .; CDR3 DNA: TGTGCCAGCAGGAGGCAGGGCTATGGCTACACCTTC; CDR3 protein: CASRRQGYGYTF
J gene: TRBJ2-7; D gene: TRBD2; V gene: TRBV28; clone size: once; CDR3 DNA: TGTGCCAGCAGTTCCGGGGCAGCGGGGAACGAGCAGTACTTC; CDR3 protein: CASSSGAAGNEQYF
J gene: TRBJ1-2; D gene: TRBD1; V gene: TRBV12-3/TRBV12-4; clone size: .; CDR3 DNA: TGTGCCAGCAGTATAGACAGGGGAAGTCTCTACACCTTC; CDR3 protein: CASSIDRGSLYTF
J gene: TRBJ2-5; D gene: TRBD2; V gene: TRBV7-2; clone size: .; CDR3 DNA: TGTGCCAGCAGCGGACGAACTAGCGGGGGAATGGAGACCCAGTACTTC; CDR3 protein: CASSGRTSGGMETQYF
J gene: TRBJ1-4; D gene: TRBD1; V gene: TRBV24-1; clone size: .; CDR3 DNA: TGTGCCACCAGTGACCCCCGGACAGGGGAAGCTAATGAAAAACTGTTTTTT; CDR3 protein: CATSDPRTGEANEKLFF
J gene: TRBJ2-2; D gene: .; V gene: TRBV19; clone size: .; CDR3 DNA: TGTGCCAGTAAAGTTACGGGGTGGAACACCGGGGAGCTGTTTTTT; CDR3 protein: CASKVTGWNTGELFF
J gene: TRBJ1-3; D gene: TRBD1; V gene: TRBV9; clone size: .; CDR3 DNA: TGTGCCAGCAGCCATGGTTCGAGGACAGGGGGCTCGTTGTCTGGAAACACCATATATTTT; CDR3 protein: CASSHGSRTGGSLSGNTIYF
J gene: TRBJ1-2; D gene: TRBD1; V gene: TRBV18; clone size: many; CDR3 DNA: TGTGCCAGCTCACCAGCCGGACAGGGGATAATAAAAGGCTACACCTTC; CDR3 protein: CASSPAGQGIIKGYTF
J gene: TRBJ1-4; D gene: TRBD1; V gene: TRBV3-1/TRBV3-2; clone size: .; CDR3 DNA: TGTGCCAGCAGCCAAAGACAGGGTATGGAACTGTTTTTT; CDR3 protein: CASSQRQGMELFF
J gene: TRBJ1-2; D gene: .; V gene: TRBV28; clone size: once; CDR3 DNA: TGTGCCAGCAAACGGAACTATGGCTACACCTTC; CDR3 protein: CASKRNYGYTF
J gene: TRBJ1-1; D gene: TRBD1; V gene: TRBV9; clone size: .; CDR3 DNA: TGTGCCAGCAGCGTAGCAGGGGGGAACACTGAAGCTTTCTTT; CDR3 protein: CASSVAGGNTEAFF
J gene: TRBJ2-4; D gene: .; V gene: TRBV6-5; clone size: once; CDR3 DNA: TGTGCCAGCAGTTTCCCAGGGGGGTACATTCAGTACTTC; CDR3 protein: CASSFPGGYIQYF
J gene: TRBJ2-7; D gene: TRBD1; V gene: TRBV5-1; clone size: .; CDR3 DNA: TGCGCCAGCAGCTCGGGGGTGGGGACAGGTTTATACGAGCAGTACTTC; CDR3 protein: CASSSGVGTGLYEQYF
J gene: TRBJ1-2; D gene: TRBD1; V gene: TRBV3-1/TRBV3-2; clone size: .; CDR3 DNA: TGTGCCAGCAGCATCTGGGACAGGGGAAATTTGGGCTACACCTTC; CDR3 protein: CASSIWDRGNLGYTF
J gene: TRBJ2-5; D gene: TRBD1; V gene: TRBV19; clone size: .; CDR3 DNA: TGTGCCAGTAGTACCCCGGACAGGGAGATTGGGAGTGAGACCCAGTACTTC; CDR3 protein: CASSTPDREIGSETQYF
J gene: TRBJ2-1; D gene: TRBD1; V gene: TRBV19; clone size: .; CDR3 DNA: TGTGCCAGTTCAGGGCAGGACAGGCCCCCGGAGCAGTTCTTC; CDR3 protein: CASSGQDRPPEQFF
J gene: TRBJ2-2; D gene: .; V gene: TRBV28; clone size: .; CDR3 DNA: TGTGCCAGCAGGTACACAGGGTTCACCGGGGAGCTGTTTTTT; CDR3 protein: CASRYTGFTGELFF
J gene: TRBJ2-7; D gene: .; V gene: TRBV28; clone size: once; CDR3 DNA: TGTGCCAGCAGTCAACCTAAAGACAGTTACGAGCAGTACTTC; CDR3 protein: CASSQPKDSYEQYF
J gene: TRBJ1-6; D gene: TRBD1; V gene: TRBV6-5; clone size: .; CDR3 DNA: TGTGCCAGCAGTTATGGGACAGGACTGAATTCACCCCTCCACTTT; CDR3 protein: CASSYGTGLNSPLHF
J gene: TRBJ1-5; D gene: .; V gene: TRBV13; clone size: .; CDR3 DNA: TGTGCCAGCAGCTTAAGGGGTTCGGATCAGCCCCAGCATTTT; CDR3 protein: CASSLRGSDQPQHF
J gene: TRBJ1-2; D gene: TRBD1; V gene: TRBV19; clone size: .; CDR3 DNA: TGTGCCAGTAGTAGACAGGGGACCTATGGCTACACCTTC; CDR3 protein: CASSRQGTYGYTF
J gene: TRBJ2-3; D gene: TRBD2; V gene: TRBV3-1/TRBV3-2; clone size: .; CDR3 DNA: TGTGCCAGCAGCCAAACTCCGACTAGCGGGGGGTTAGATACGCAGTATTTT; CDR3 protein: CASSQTPTSGGLDTQYF
J gene: TRBJ2-3; D gene: .; V gene: TRBV7-6; clone size: .; CDR3 DNA: TGTGCCAGCAGCTCCTCGACAGGAGCAGATACGCAGTATTTT; CDR3 protein: CASSSSTGADTQYF
J gene: TRBJ1-2; D gene: .; V gene: TRBV9; clone size: .; CDR3 DNA: TGTGCCAGCAGCGGAGGGGGTTTTGGCTACACCTTC; CDR3 protein: CASSGGGFGYTF
J gene: TRBJ2-1; D gene: TRBD1; V gene: TRBV6-5; clone size: .; CDR3 DNA: TGTGCCAGCAGAGGGACAGGGGGCTCCTACAATGAGCAGTTCTTC; CDR3 protein: CASRGTGGSYNEQFF
J gene: TRBJ1-6; D gene: .; V gene: TRBV6-5; clone size: .; CDR3 DNA: TGTGCCAGCACCAGCTCCTATAATTCACCCCTCCACTTT; CDR3 protein: CASTSSYNSPLHF